Sequencing of this T cell receptor beta chain was carried out in a study of CD8 T cells in Susac syndrome. cDNA came from roughly 0.5 to 1 ug RNA primed by random hexamers. TCRdb recomputed calls from the immunoSEQ multiplex PCR reads with MiXCR, one row per CDR3 protein. The table lists 150,000 to 200,000 distinct CDR3 sequences, around 96% of them singletons. TCR beta sequencing was performed on blood CD8+ and CD4+ T cells. Negative isolation was applied to CD8+ and CD4+ T cells, and FACS enrichment was applied to TEMRA cells. The TCR sequence derives from a human donor with multiple sclerosis. The sequencing sample was made of CD8+ T cells from PBMCs.

CDR3 loop: CSVQTGGRYEQYF. CDR3 DNA: TGCAGCGTTCAGACAGGGGGCCGGTACGAGCAGTACTTC. The V and J genes are TRBV29-1 and TRBJ2-7; 10 nucleotides match TRBD1. Germline V gene lookup returns CDR1 SQVTM and CDR2 ANQGSEA. The CDR3 runs 13 residues. The V gene end was trimmed by 5 bases and the J gene end by 4 bases; junction bases not matched to a gene: 5.